The following is a TCR beta chain sequence with its context. As yet, its antigen is unknown. The sample comes from a study of T cell responses to AZD1222 COVID-19 vaccine. Study findings and constraints: In a largely white British group with more females than males, clonal diversity was possibly underestimated. Across the whole spike, CD4 TCRs peaked at regions 160-218 and 743-854. Reports indicate that nearly half of spike-specific TCRs are directed at unmutated variant regions.

Germline V gene sequence: CDR1 SGHRS, CDR2 YFSETQ. V was cut by 4 bases and J by 2 bases, with 19 bases left in between. The CDR3 totals 16 residues. The data were produced by immunoSEQ multiplex PCR, yet TCRdb's version contains in-frame clones alone and is incomplete. The sample holds more than 140,000 clones, approximately 88% seen once. This material consisted of peripheral blood, taken on day 0 of MenACWY control vaccination. This sequence was found in an adult in good health. This sequence joins TRBV5-1 and TRBJ2-7; no clear D. Here the CDR3 reads CASSHSYVRPTYEQYF. CDR3 bases: TGCGCCAGCAGCCATTCATACGTGCGCCCGACCTACGAGCAGTACTTC. Full variable domain (remainder filled in from reference TRBV5-1 and TRBJ2-7): KAGVTQTPRYLIKTRGQQVTLSCSPISGHRSVSWYQQTPGQGLQFLFEYFSETQRNKGNFPGRFSGRQFSNSRSEMNVSTLELGDSALYLCASSHSYVRPTYEQYFGPGTRLTVT.